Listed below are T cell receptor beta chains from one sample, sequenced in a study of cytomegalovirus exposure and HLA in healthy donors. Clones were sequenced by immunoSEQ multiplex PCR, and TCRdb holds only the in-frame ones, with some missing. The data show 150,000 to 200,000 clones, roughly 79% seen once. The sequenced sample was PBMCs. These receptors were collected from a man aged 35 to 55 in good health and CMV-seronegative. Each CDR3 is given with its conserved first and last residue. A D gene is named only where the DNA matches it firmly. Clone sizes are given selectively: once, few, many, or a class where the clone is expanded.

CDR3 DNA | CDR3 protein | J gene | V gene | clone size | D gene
TGTGCCAGCAGCTTAGCGGAGGAGGGCCTCCTCGAGCAGTACTTC | CASSLAEEGLLEQYF | TRBJ2-7 | TRBV7-6 | once | -
TGCAGCGCAGTACAAACGAACACCGGGGAGCTGTTTTTT | CSAVQTNTGELFF | TRBJ2-2 | TRBV29-1 | - | -
TGTGCCAGCAGTGAAACAGGGGGCACTTATGGCTACACCTTC | CASSETGGTYGYTF | TRBJ1-2 | TRBV2 | - | TRBD1
TGTGCCAGCAGCAAAGGAGACAGGGTGTACTATGGCTACACCTTC | CASSKGDRVYYGYTF | TRBJ1-2 | TRBV21-1 | few | -
TGTGCCAGCAGCCGGCTAGCGCGTACTTCAGATACGCAGTATTTT | CASSRLARTSDTQYF | TRBJ2-3 | TRBV28 | - | -
TGTGCCAGCAGTTGGGCCAGGAAGGCGAGCAATCAGCCCCAGCATTTT | CASSWARKASNQPQHF | TRBJ1-5 | TRBV28 | - | -
TGTGCCAGCAGCACCAATAGCGGGAGCTCCTACAATGAGCAGTTCTTC | CASSTNSGSSYNEQFF | TRBJ2-1 | TRBV11-2 | - | TRBD2
TGTGCCAGTAGTATAATCGCGTACCAAGAGACCCAGTACTTC | CASSIIAYQETQYF | TRBJ2-5 | TRBV19 | - | -
TGTGCCAGCAGCCCAAGGGGCATGGACCTTTCTGGAAACACCATATATTTT | CASSPRGMDLSGNTIYF | TRBJ1-3 | TRBV7-9 | - | -
TGTGCCAGCAGTCTTGAGATGGACACCGGGGAGCTGTTTTTT | CASSLEMDTGELFF | TRBJ2-2 | TRBV2 | - | -
TGTGCCAGCAGTGAAAGGGGGCTAGCGGGAGGATACACAGATACGCAGTATTTT | CASSERGLAGGYTDTQYF | TRBJ2-3 | TRBV2 | - | TRBD2
TGTGCCAGCAGCGCCAACAGACGGTCCCACACAGATACGCAGTATTTT | CASSANRRSHTDTQYF | TRBJ2-3 | TRBV9 | once | -
TGTGCCAGCAGCTTGGTTTCAACAGGTGAAGCTTTCTTT | CASSLVSTGEAFF | TRBJ1-1 | TRBV5-6 | - | -
TGTGCCAGCAGACCGGGACAGGGGTTTACGACTGAAGCTTTCTTT | CASRPGQGFTTEAFF | TRBJ1-1 | TRBV6-5 | - | TRBD1
TGCGCCAGCAGCCCACGGGGACAGTACTATGGCTACACCTTC | CASSPRGQYYGYTF | TRBJ1-2 | TRBV4-1 | - | TRBD1
TGTGCCAGCAGTGAATCCGGGGGAAGCAATCAGCCCCAGCATTTT | CASSESGGSNQPQHF | TRBJ1-5 | TRBV2 | - | -
TGTGCCTGGAGTGGGACTAGCAGCACAGATACGCAGTATTTT | CAWSGTSSTDTQYF | TRBJ2-3 | TRBV30 | - | TRBD2
TGTGCCAGCAGCTCGACAGGACCCCTCACCGGGGAGCTGTTTTTT | CASSSTGPLTGELFF | TRBJ2-2 | TRBV7-9 | few | -
TGTGCCAGCAGCCTTCTTGGGCAGGGGGAGGAGAACTATGGCTACACCTTC | CASSLLGQGEENYGYTF | TRBJ1-2 | TRBV7-8 | - | TRBD1
TGTGCCAGCAGCTTGATGGGGGCTAATCAGCCCCAGCATTTT | CASSLMGANQPQHF | TRBJ1-5 | TRBV5-4 | once | -
TGTGCCAGCAGCGTAGACCCCTTAAGGGCTAGCGGGACGAATGAGCAGTTCTTC | CASSVDPLRASGTNEQFF | TRBJ2-1 | TRBV9 | - | TRBD2
TGTGCCTGGAGTGTTCGGGGGGGCACTGAAGCTTTCTTT | CAWSVRGGTEAFF | TRBJ1-1 | TRBV30 | - | -
TGTGCCAGCAGCTCAGCCGGGACAAAATACTCCTACGAGCAGTACTTC | CASSSAGTKYSYEQYF | TRBJ2-7 | TRBV7-9 | - | -
TGTGCCAGCTCCCAAGGTCTTAGCGGGACCTCCGGTGCGGTGGCCAAAAACATTCAGTACTTC | CASSQGLSGTSGAVAKNIQYF | TRBJ2-4 | TRBV18 | - | TRBD2
TGTGCCAGCACCTCGGGAACAGATACGCAGTATTTT | CASTSGTDTQYF | TRBJ2-3 | TRBV13 | - | -
TGTGCCAGCAGCCGGGGGGACAGGGGGAACGAGCAGTACTTC | CASSRGDRGNEQYF | TRBJ2-7 | TRBV7-2 | once | TRBD1
TGCGCCAGCAGCCAAGGGGTCCCGGGGAGCTCCTACAATGAGCAGTTCTTC | CASSQGVPGSSYNEQFF | TRBJ2-1 | TRBV4-1 | few | -
TGTGCCAGCAGTGATCAGGCGCTCTCTGGCTACACCTTC | CASSDQALSGYTF | TRBJ1-2 | TRBV25-1 | - | -
TGTGCCAGCAGTTTAGGGTTTGGGGGGAATGGCTACACCTTC | CASSLGFGGNGYTF | TRBJ1-2 | TRBV27 | - | -
TGTGCCAGCAACATGGGAGGGAGCACTGAAGCTTTCTTT | CASNMGGSTEAFF | TRBJ1-1 | TRBV5-4 | - | -
TGTGCCAGCAGCCCCGGACAGGGGTATGAAAAACTGTTTTTT | CASSPGQGYEKLFF | TRBJ1-4 | TRBV6-5 | - | TRBD1
TGTGCCATCAAACCGGGACAGGGGAAAAACATTCAGTACTTC | CAIKPGQGKNIQYF | TRBJ2-4 | TRBV10-3 | - | TRBD1
TGCGCCAGCAGCCTCATGGGTTTTCGGGACACTGAAGCTTTCTTT | CASSLMGFRDTEAFF | TRBJ1-1 | TRBV5-1 | - | -
TGTGCCAGCAGTCTACTAGGGGGCTACGAGCAGTACTTC | CASSLLGGYEQYF | TRBJ2-7 | TRBV27 | - | -
TGTGCCAGCAGCGTTAGCATTCTTGGCAACACCGGGGAGCTGTTTTTT | CASSVSILGNTGELFF | TRBJ2-2 | TRBV13 | few | -
TGCAGCGGTCACAGGGGAAGGCACAATGAGCAGTTCTTC | CSGHRGRHNEQFF | TRBJ2-1 | TRBV29-1 | - | TRBD1
TGTGCCAGCAGGGGGCTGAACACTGAAGCTTTCTTT | CASRGLNTEAFF | TRBJ1-1 | TRBV6-5 | - | -
TGCAGCGTTTTCGGGACTAGCGGATCGTACAATGAGCAGTTCTTC | CSVFGTSGSYNEQFF | TRBJ2-1 | TRBV29-1 | - | TRBD2
TGCGCCAGCAGCTTGGGGACAGGTCCTAATGAAAAACTGTTTTTT | CASSLGTGPNEKLFF | TRBJ1-4 | TRBV5-1 | - | TRBD1
TGTGCCAGCAGGGGAGGAATCGGCGGGGACAATGAGCAGTTCTTC | CASRGGIGGDNEQFF | TRBJ2-1 | TRBV7-6 | - | -
TGCGCCAGCAGTGGAGGGACTGGACCCAATGAGCAGTTCTTC | CASSGGTGPNEQFF | TRBJ2-1 | TRBV5-1 | few | -
TGTGCCAGCAGCAGTGATCCCCAAGAGACCCAGTACTTC | CASSSDPQETQYF | TRBJ2-5 | TRBV6-1 | - | -
TGTGCCAGCAGCTTCGTACCGAGTAATGAAAAACTGTTTTTT | CASSFVPSNEKLFF | TRBJ1-4 | TRBV7-2 | few | -
TGTGCCAGCAGCTTAGCTAGCGGGATAAACATTCAGTACTTC | CASSLASGINIQYF | TRBJ2-4 | TRBV11-2 | - | TRBD2
TGTGCCTGGAGTGGAGGGCCAACTAATGAAAAACTGTTTTTT | CAWSGGPTNEKLFF | TRBJ1-4 | TRBV30 | - | -
TGTGCCAGCAGTAACAGGGACATGAACACTGAAGCTTTCTTT | CASSNRDMNTEAFF | TRBJ1-1 | TRBV27 | - | -